The present T cell receptor beta chain was sequenced within a study of vaccination effects on CD4 cells after COVID-19. Study-level results: Recruitment yielded few convalescent patients, and the study had no early post-infection timepoints.

Losses at the gene ends were 1 base for V and 7 bases for J; bases not matched to a gene: 5. The CDR3 runs to 15 residues. The V gene's germline CDR1 is MGHRA and CDR2 YSYEKL. The repertoire was sequenced with immunoSEQ multiplex PCR; TCRdb's copy has only in-frame clones and lacks some. The table lists around 63,000 clones, over 70% of them singletons, with roughly 4% in the top ten. Note on this clone: Its specificity is not known.

ViraFEST used viral peptide pools to expand antigen-specific CD4+ T cells before sequencing. When less than 11 days of culture had elapsed, CD4+ T cells were isolated. People in the vaccine group had not been infected with SARS-CoV-2 before, and their nucleocapsid antibodies were negative. Cells had half their medium changed to IL-2 medium on days 3 and 7. This clonotype originated in a human donor who received a COVID-19 vaccine. This chain connects TRBV4-1 to TRBJ2-1; 9 bases match TRBD1. Source: CD4+ T cells from PBMCs cultured with HCoV-OC43 spike peptides, taken before COVID-19 vaccination. As for subset: HCoV-OC43 spike overlapping peptide pool stimulation. The CDR3 bases are TGCGCCAGCAGCCAAGGGGACAGGGAGCGGAATGAGCAGTTCTTC. Translated, it gives CASSQGDRERNEQFF.